Listed below are T cell receptor beta chains from one sample, sequenced in a study of OX40 agonist ivuxolimab in advanced cancers. Sequencing was performed with immunoSEQ multiplex PCR; in TCRdb, only in-frame clones are kept and a portion is missing. Of roughly 60,000 clones listed, under 95% are singletons. Source: CD4+ or CD8+ T cells sorted from blood, taken in a trial of the OX40 agonist ivuxolimab. These receptor sequences come from an adult with an advanced solid tumor such as melanoma, head and neck, liver or kidney cancer. Both conserved end residues are part of each CDR3. Each record gives: D gene, CDR3 length, V gene, clone size, J gene, CDR3 protein, CDR3 DNA. D genes are given only for firm matches. For some rows the clone size is stated as once, few or many, or as a class when expanded; others skip it.

.	13	TRBV4-2	.	TRBJ1-2	CASSQAARDGYTF	TGTGCCAGCAGCCAAGCGGCTCGGGATGGCTACACCTTC
.	14	TRBV10-3	once	TRBJ2-7	CAISEPSGSPPEYF	TGTGCCATCAGTGAGCCCTCCGGGAGCCCCCCCGAGTACTTC
TRBD2	15	TRBV6-4	.	TRBJ2-3	CASSLRAGDTDTQYF	TGTGCCAGCAGTCTGCGAGCGGGGGATACAGATACGCAGTATTTT
.	14	TRBV7-9	.	TRBJ2-7	CASSRTGTSYEQYF	TGTGCCAGCAGCAGGACCGGGACATCTTACGAGCAGTACTTC
.	13	TRBV27	once	TRBJ2-5	CASSFRGVETQYF	TGTGCCAGCAGTTTTCGGGGTGTGGAGACCCAGTACTTC
.	14	TRBV11-2	.	TRBJ1-2	CASSSTRANYGYTF	TGTGCCAGCAGCTCCACAAGAGCTAACTATGGCTACACCTTC
TRBD2	14	TRBV29-1	.	TRBJ2-5	CSVVAGGGEGTQYF	TGCAGCGTTGTAGCGGGGGGGGGCGAGGGGACCCAGTACTTC
.	13	TRBV12-5	.	TRBJ1-1	CASGLGNTGWAFF	TGTGCTAGTGGTTTGGGGAATACGGGGTGGGCTTTCTTT
.	12	TRBV11-2	.	TRBJ1-3	CASSSRRDTIYF	TGTGCCAGCAGCTCGCGGAGGGACACCATATATTTT
.	11	TRBV27	.	TRBJ1-6	CASTARGPLHF	TGTGCCAGCACCGCGAGAGGTCCTCTCCACTTT
TRBD1	17	TRBV28	.	TRBJ2-3	CASTRTGAGWITDTQYF	TGTGCCAGCACCCGGACAGGGGCGGGTTGGATCACAGATACGCAGTATTTT
TRBD2	14	TRBV5-4	.	TRBJ2-7	CASSLGASGYEQYF	TGTGCCAGCAGCTTGGGGGCTAGCGGTTACGAGCAGTACTTC
.	12	TRBV5-1	.	TRBJ2-1	CASSLPSDEQFF	TGCGCCAGCAGCTTACCCTCCGATGAGCAGTTCTTC
TRBD2	15	TRBV5-5	once	TRBJ2-7	CASSRLAGVTYEQYF	TGTGCCAGCAGCCGGCTAGCGGGAGTAACTTACGAGCAGTACTTC
TRBD1	14	TRBV6-5	once	TRBJ2-5	CASRAGQAGETQYF	TGTGCCAGCAGGGCGGGACAGGCTGGGGAGACCCAGTACTTC
TRBD2	16	TRBV4-2	.	TRBJ2-2	CASSQGVGGPVGELFF	TGTGCCAGCAGCCAAGGAGTGGGAGGGCCGGTCGGGGAGCTGTTTTTT
.	11	TRBV29-1	.	TRBJ1-1	CSSGVNTEAFF	TGCAGCTCGGGCGTGAACACTGAAGCTTTCTTT
.	14	TRBV19	.	TRBJ1-3	CASSGGESGNTIYF	TGTGCCAGTAGTGGCGGCGAGAGTGGAAACACCATATATTTT
.	12	TRBV10-3	.	TRBJ2-3	CAISAEGDTQYF	TGTGCCATCAGTGCGGAGGGTGATACGCAGTATTTT
.	15	TRBV7-2	.	TRBJ2-7	CASSLRGAGPIEQYF	TGTGCCAGCAGCTTGAGGGGAGCAGGGCCAATCGAGCAGTACTTC
.	15	TRBV28	.	TRBJ1-4	CASSLTGATNEKLFF	TGTGCCAGCAGTTTAACGGGTGCAACTAATGAAAAACTGTTTTTT
TRBD2	15	TRBV5-1	.	TRBJ2-2	CASSLLLAETGELFF	TGCGCCAGCAGCTTGTTACTAGCGGAAACCGGGGAGCTGTTTTTT
.	9	TRBV18	.	TRBJ1-5	CAPLGPQHF	TGTGCCCCCCTTGGGCCCCAGCATTTT